This entry lists 25 T cell receptor beta chains sequenced from one sample in a study of radiation and T cells in renal cell carcinoma. The sample's time point: blood 4 weeks post-SBRT, at nephrectomy. As for treatment: 15 Gy SBRT to primary tumor, nephrectomy 4 weeks later. The method was immunoSEQ multiplex PCR; TCRdb's version includes in-frame clones alone and lacks a portion of them. The data hold about 77,000 clones, with approximately 87% observed a single time. The sample was blood, taken from a patient whose treatment included radiotherapy and nephrectomy. The source is an older woman with renal cell carcinoma.

Written as DNA, the CDR3 is TGTGCCAGCAGCCATGAATTTTGGGGCTACATCTCTGGGGCCAACGTCCTGACTTTC. Protein sequence: CASSHEFWGYISGANVLTF. The chain employs TRBV14 and TRBJ2-6; TRBD1 might be the D (5 bases). There are 19 residues in the CDR3. The V end lost 3 bases, the J end lost 0 bases, and 18 bases lay between the germline ends. Germline CDR1 SGHDN, CDR2 FVKESK.

The rearrangement uses TRBV5-1 and TRBJ2-1; TRBD2 might be the D (6 bases). Germline assignment: CDR1 SGHRS and CDR2 YFSETQ. Trimming left V 0 bases short and J 3 bases short, with 13 bases between. This CDR3 spans 16 amino acids. CDR3 residues: CASSLASASYYNEQFF. The CDR3 DNA sequence: TGCGCCAGCAGCTTGGCTAGCGCTAGCTACTACAATGAGCAGTTCTTC.

This rearrangement joins TRBV2 to TRBJ1-4; D may be TRBD1 (6 bases). V gave up 7 bases and J gave up 1 base, with 10 bases separating them. CDR3 size: 14 residues. Germline CDR1 is SNHLY and CDR2 is FYNNEI. CDR3 coding DNA: TGTGCCAGCACTGTAGGGGGAACTAATGAAAAACTGTTTTTT. Encoded protein: CASTVGGTNEKLFF.

The chain is built from TRBV19 and TRBJ2-3, with D perhaps assigned TRBD1 or TRBD2 (5 bases each). V was shortened by 4 bases and J by 1 base, with 15 bases between the two germline ends. The CDR3 has 16 amino acids. The germline V gene has CDR1 LNHDA and CDR2 SQIVND (reference sequence). The CDR3 DNA reads as TGTGCCAGTAGTACCCCTCGGGACGGCGGCACAGATACGCAGTATTTT. Its translation: CASSTPRDGGTDTQYF.

Comments on this clone: Mismatch with germline at one junction end may stem from a read error. V gene TRBV7-7 combines with J gene TRBJ2-2; 9 bases align to TRBD1. Germline assignment: CDR1 SSHAT and CDR2 FNYEAQ (reference sequence). This CDR3 has 14 residues. The DNA of the CDR3 is TGTGCTAGCAGCGCCGGACAGGGGAGCGGGGAGCTGTTTTTT. Protein: CASSAGQGSGELFF.

The chain links TRBV6-1 to TRBJ2-7, with unresolved D. V gave up 1 base and J gave up 1 base, with 8 bases separating them. The CDR3 totals 14 residues. Germline assignment: CDR1 MNHNS and CDR2 SASEGT. CDR3 loop: CASSEGSLSYEQYF. DNA of the CDR3: TGTGCCAGCAGTGAAGGGTCCCTTTCCTACGAGCAGTACTTC.

The V gene is TRBV7-3, the J gene TRBJ2-2, with TRBD2 matching over 9 bases. The CDR3 covers 18 residues. J was trimmed by 4 bases and V by 2 bases; bases with no gene match: 11. The V gene's germline CDR1 is SGHTA and CDR2 FQGTGA. Written as DNA, the CDR3 is TGTGCCAGCAGCTTATTTCCTAGCGGGGATCGTAGCACCGGGGAGCTGTTTTTT. It codes for CASSLFPSGDRSTGELFF.

This chain links TRBV5-1 with TRBJ2-6; TRBD1 matches 9 bases. Germline values: CDR1 SGHRS, CDR2 YFSETQ. CDR3 size: 17 residues. V gave up 4 bases and J gave up 0 bases; unmatched junction bases: 5. The CDR3: CASSAGQGLSGANVLTF. CDR3 bases: TGCGCCAGCAGCGCCGGACAGGGGCTCTCTGGGGCCAACGTCCTGACTTTC.

This chain uses TRBV7-3 with TRBJ2-5, with D perhaps matching TRBD2 (7 bases). V dropped 6 bases and J dropped 3 bases, with 11 bases sitting between them. Germline V gene lookup returns CDR1 SGHTA and CDR2 FQGTGA. The CDR3 consists of 13 residues. DNA for the CDR3: TGTGCCAGCAGTCAGGGGAGGGAAGAGACCCAGTACTTC. Amino acids: CASSQGREETQYF.

CDR3 loop: CASSSTGTGELFF. The CDR3, as DNA: TGTGCCAGCAGCTCAACAGGGACCGGGGAGCTGTTTTTT. The gene calls are TRBV7-3 and TRBJ2-2, with D perhaps TRBD1 (6 bases). There are 13 residues in the CDR3. Trimming removed 4 bases from V and 5 bases from J, with 8 bases in between. The germline gives CDR1 SGHTA, CDR2 FQGTGA.

The rearrangement links TRBV6-1 to TRBJ1-1, with D perhaps matching TRBD1 (6 bases). This CDR3 spans 13 amino acids. Per germline, CDR1 MNHNS and CDR2 SASEGT. The ends were cut back, 5 bases at V and 10 bases at J, with 17 bases in the middle. Here the CDR3 reads CASSPTGVQAAFF. The CDR3 DNA is TGTGCCAGCAGTCCGACAGGAGTCCAGGCAGCTTTCTTT.

A few counts support this clone. CDR3: CASSVWGTSGAWDSYEQYF. CDR3 DNA: TGTGCCAGCAGTGTCTGGGGGACTAGCGGGGCCTGGGACTCCTACGAGCAGTACTTC. The V and J genes are TRBV2 and TRBJ2-7, with TRBD2 matching 13 bases. The J segment lost 0 bases and the V segment lost 4 bases, leaving 12 bases of the junction unmatched. This CDR3 comprises 19 residues. Germline V CDR1 and CDR2: SNHLY, FYNNEI.

The rearrangement joins TRBV6-6 to TRBJ2-7, with 12 bases fitting TRBD1. There are 13 residues in the CDR3. Germline-derived CDR1 and CDR2 are MNHNY and SVGAGI (reference sequence). J was trimmed by 7 bases and V by 8 bases; bases with no gene match: 6. CDR3 loop: CASGGTGGGEQYF. CDR3 DNA: TGTGCCAGCGGAGGGACAGGGGGCGGAGAGCAGTACTTC.

The chain couples TRBV7-9 to TRBJ1-2; 9 nucleotides line up with TRBD1. Per the germline V gene, CDR1 is SEHNR and CDR2 is FQNEAQ (reference sequence). The CDR3 totals 14 residues. Trimming took 5 bases from V and 6 from J; bases not matched to a gene: 7. CDR3 in DNA: TGTGCCAGCAGCGTAACAGGGGGCGCGAATGGCTACACCTTC. It yields the protein CASSVTGGANGYTF.

This chain joins TRBV27 and TRBJ2-3; the D gene is possibly TRBD1 (5 bases). CDR1 is MNHEY, CDR2 SMNVEV, per germline (reference sequence). Trimming took 6 bases from V and 2 from J, leaving 12 bases between them. The CDR3 totals 14 residues. The CDR3 nucleotides are TGTGCCAGCAGCCCAGCAGGGCTCACAGATACGCAGTATTTT. It yields the protein CASSPAGLTDTQYF.

This clone turned up a few times. The gene calls are TRBV28 and TRBJ1-5, with D possibly TRBD1 on 6 matching bases. The germline gives CDR1 MDHEN, CDR2 SYDVKM. The CDR3 runs 16 residues. Trimming took 5 bases from V and 1 from J, leaving 15 bases between them. CDR3 DNA sequence: TGTGCCAGCAGTATTTACAGGGAAACGAGCAATCAGCCCCAGCATTTT. Translating it yields CASSIYRETSNQPQHF. The full variable domain, completed using reference TRBV28 and TRBJ1-5, is DVKVTQSSRYLVKRTGEKVFLECVQDMDHENMFWYRQDPGLGLRLIYFSYDVKMKEKGDIPEGYSVSREKKERFSLILESASTNQTSMYLCASSIYRETSNQPQHFGDGTRLSIL.

The chain is built from TRBV13 and TRBJ1-2; no clear D gene. With 0 bases removed from V and 8 bases from J, the gap between germline ends came to 10 bases. The CDR3 consists of 13 residues. Germline CDR1 and CDR2: PRHDT and FYEKMQ (reference sequence). For the CDR3, the DNA is TGTGCCAGCAGCTTAGGCCGCGCTAGCGGCTACACCTTC. Encoded protein: CASSLGRASGYTF. The whole variable domain, remainder taken from reference TRBV13 and TRBJ1-2, is AAGVIQSPRHLIKEKRETATLKCYPIPRHDTVYWYQQGPGQDPQFLISFYEKMQSDKGSIPDRFSAQQFSDYHSELNMSSLELGDSALYFCASSLGRASGYTFGSGTRLTVV.

This clone has a handful of counts. This chain links TRBV18 with TRBJ2-7; D gene uncertain. The germline CDR1 and CDR2 sequences are KGHSH and LQKENI. There are 16 residues in the CDR3. The V and J ends lost 0 bases and 1 base respectively, with 13 bases between them. The CDR3 is CASSPPDARLSYEQYF. The CDR3 region has the DNA TGTGCCAGCTCACCACCTGACGCTCGACTTTCCTACGAGCAGTACTTC.

V and J are TRBV2 and TRBJ1-3; tentatively, D is TRBD1 (5 bases). Trimming removed 5 bases from V and 2 bases from J, with 7 bases in between. Looked up from germline, CDR1 is SNHLY and CDR2 is FYNNEI. CDR3 length: 13 amino acids. The CDR3 spells CASSQGAGNTIYF. In nucleotides, the CDR3 is TGTGCCAGCAGTCAAGGGGCTGGAAACACCATATATTTT. The full variable domain, with the rest looked up from reference TRBV2 and TRBJ1-3, is EPEVTQTPSHQVTQMGQEVILRCVPISNHLYFYWYRQILGQKVEFLVSFYNNEISEKSEIFDDQFSVERPDGSNFTLKIRSTKLEDSAMYFCASSQGAGNTIYFGEGSWLTVV.

This chain connects TRBV7-3 to TRBJ2-3; 7 bases map to TRBD2. Germline trimming cut 2 bases from V and 8 bases from J; bases unmatched to any gene: 7. Germline-derived CDR1 and CDR2 are SGHTA and FQGTGA. The length of the CDR3 is 14 residues. In nucleotides, the CDR3 is TGTGCCAGCAGCTTACAAGCGGGGTGGGGTACGCAGTATTTT. It translates to CASSLQAGWGTQYF.

The chain joins TRBV28 to TRBJ1-2; TRBD1 might be the D (5 bases). The V gene lost 2 bases and the J gene lost 5 bases, with 6 bases spanning the gap. The CDR3 length is 12 residues. Germline V lookup: CDR1 MDHEN, CDR2 SYDVKM. CDR3 amino acids: CASSLGQYGYTF. The CDR3 region has the DNA TGTGCCAGCAGTTTAGGACAATATGGCTACACCTTC.

The chain employs TRBV5-6 and TRBJ1-2, with no clear D. This CDR3 is 13 amino acids long. Germline lookup yields CDR1 SGHDT and CDR2 YYEEEE. V lost 2 bases and J lost 3, with 8 bases in between. The CDR3 region has the DNA TGTGCCAGCAGCTTAGGCAAGTACTATGGCTACACCTTC. Its translation: CASSLGKYYGYTF.

The genes are TRBV19 and TRBJ2-7; 9 bases are shared with TRBD2. Trimming cost V 3 bases and J 1 base; bases outside gene matches: 13. Germline-derived CDR1 and CDR2 are LNHDA and SQIVND (reference sequence). CDR3 length: 18 residues. The CDR3 DNA reads TGTGCCAGTAGTATTGGGCCCCCTAGCGGGGTCTATTCCTACGAGCAGTACTTC. Encoded protein: CASSIGPPSGVYSYEQYF.

V is TRBV6-5 and J is TRBJ1-5; 9 nucleotides match TRBD1. This CDR3 has 14 amino acids. J was trimmed by 4 bases and V by 6 bases; bases with no gene match: 4. Germline values: CDR1 MNHEY, CDR2 SVGAGI. The CDR3 protein is CASRDRGENQPQHF. CDR3 bases: TGTGCCAGCAGAGACAGGGGGGAAAATCAGCCCCAGCATTTT.

The chain couples TRBV5-1 to TRBJ2-1, with TRBD1 matching over 7 bases. Losses at the gene ends were 4 bases for V and 7 bases for J; bases not matched to a gene: 5. Germline V gives CDR1 SGHRS, CDR2 YFSETQ. This CDR3 has 13 amino acids. CDR3 nucleotide sequence: TGCGCCAGCAGCAAACGCAGGGGGAATGAGCAGTTCTTC. It encodes CASSKRRGNEQFF.